The entry below describes one TCR beta chain. At one boundary the junction diverges from the germline segment, which might be a read error. The authors ran a second PCR of 7 to 11 cycles using a sample-barcoded 5' primer and a J-beta primer mix. Each of the cDNA molecules was tagged by a template-switch adaptor with 12 random nucleotides. Per sample, CDR3-containing paired-end reads numbered at least 2.5 million. One entry per CDR3 protein, called by TCRdb with MiXCR from the 5' RACE reads. The repertoire holds roughly 700,000 distinct CDR3 sequences, around 32% seen once, with 15% to 19% in the top ten. Donors were systemically healthy Caucasian individuals from Russia aged about 6 to 100 years. The record originates from a study of blood T cells in healthy people across ages. Across the whole study: In model experiments, template switching was able to capture about one barcoded beta molecule for every two T cells that were present.

The CDR3 is 14 amino acids. From germline, CDR1 is MNHEY and CDR2 SMNVEV (reference sequence). This sequence joins TRBV27 and TRBJ1-2, with D possibly being TRBD1 (5 bases). This TCR was sampled from an elderly woman in good health. The sample taken for sequencing was blood. CDR3 coding DNA: TGTGCCAGCAGTTTATCGAGCGGGACGTATGACTACACCTTC. This encodes CASSLSSGTYDYTF.